This entry is about one T cell receptor (beta chain). The antigen is undetermined. This sample is part of a study of response to subunit inactivated influenza vaccine. TCRdb reprocessed the RT-PCR reads via MiXCR and lists one record per CDR3 protein. The sample includes roughly 700,000 distinct CDR3 sequences, approximately 15% seen only once; the top ten take 6% to 8%. CDR1 and CDR2 from the germline V gene are LGHNA and YNFKEQ. Between the trimmed V and J ends, which lost 4 bases and 0 bases, there was a span of 11 bases. There are 15 residues in the CDR3. Study conclusions and caveats: Each seasonal flu vaccination may recruit only limited new T cells, authors suggested.

V and J are TRBV4-2 and TRBJ2-3; possible D gene TRBD2, 6 bases. Source: PBMCs from blood, taken 14 to 15 days before vaccination. This receptor was identified in a man aged 45 to 65 who received an inactivated influenza vaccine. CDR3 in amino acids: CASSRGLSSTDTQYF. The CDR3 region has the DNA TGTGCCAGCAGCCGAGGACTATCCAGCACAGATACGCAGTATTTT.